Each of the 4 T cell receptor beta chains below was sequenced from the same sample in a study of blood T cell repertoires in COVID-19 (dated by TCRdb to 2018 to 2021). The method was the immunoSEQ multiplex PCR assay. TCRdb stores this immuneACCESS table with in-frame sequences only. Part of the clones is absent; in the studies checked, under half of the shortfall reflects unresolved V genes, and no reason is known for the rest. The table for this sample lists about 76,000 clones; around 83% of them were counted only once. Jointly, the top ten make up approximately 25% of the sample. Sequencing input: peripheral blood. Receptors were obtained from a human donor in a cohort sampled during active COVID-19.

The rearrangement joins TRBV4-2 to TRBJ2-1, with a possible D match to TRBD2 (5 bases). V lost 0 bases to trimming and J lost 7 bases, with 13 bases between them. The V gene's germline CDR1 is LGHNA and CDR2 YNFKEQ. This CDR3 spans 15 amino acids. CDR3 DNA sequence: TGTGCCAGCAGCCAAGATCCTCTAGCTGGAAATGAGCAGTTCTTC. Amino acids: CASSQDPLAGNEQFF.

V usage is TRBV5-6 and J usage is TRBJ2-7; perhaps TRBD1 as D (7 bases). V shed 3 bases and J shed 3 bases, with 13 bases lying between them. This CDR3 has 14 residues. CDR1 and CDR2 from the germline V gene are SGHDT and YYEEEE. Written as DNA, the CDR3 is TGTGCCAGCAGCTGGGCGGGACAGCTCTACGAGCAGTACTTC. The encoded protein is CASSWAGQLYEQYF.

The chain recombines TRBV5-4 with TRBJ2-1; the match to TRBD2 covers 7 bases. V was pared by 0 bases and J by 12 bases, with 12 bases of the junction left unmatched. The CDR3 totals 15 residues. Germline V CDR1 and CDR2: SGHNT, YYREEE (reference sequence). This chain's CDR3 is CASSLGSERGVRQFF. CDR3 sequence (DNA): TGTGCCAGCAGCTTGGGGAGTGAGCGGGGCGTACGGCAGTTCTTC.

The J gene is TRBJ1-1, the V gene TRBV19, with 8 bases that match TRBD1. Germline V gene data show CDR1 as LNHDA and CDR2 as SQIVND (reference sequence). The trim removed 4 bases at V and 5 bases at J, leaving 12 bases unmatched. This CDR3 spans 16 amino acids. The DNA of the CDR3 is TGTGCCAGTAGTAGGGGCAGGGGGCAAAGGGGAACTGAAGCTTTCTTT. Its translation is CASSRGRGQRGTEAFF.